Listed below are T cell receptor beta chains from one sample, sequenced in a study of blood T cell repertoires in COVID-19. Clones were read by immunoSEQ multiplex PCR, and TCRdb kept only the in-frame ones, dropping some. The data show some 65,000 clones, with 90% seen just once and about 1.3% held by the top ten. Sequencing was done on a sample of peripheral blood. The receptors here all came from a man in his sixties with acute or convalescent COVID-19. CDR3s include the opening cysteine and the closing phenylalanine or tryptophan. D genes are given only for firm matches. Some rows mark clone size as missing; the rest say once, few, many or name a class of expanded clone.

v_call: TRBV5-1
clone_size: -
j_call: TRBJ2-5
d_call: -
cdr3_aa: CASSLGGAQETQYF
cdr3_nt: TGCGCCAGCAGCTTAGGGGGGGCCCAAGAGACCCAGTACTTC

v_call: TRBV19
clone_size: few
j_call: TRBJ1-1
d_call: -
cdr3_aa: CASKVRSMNTEAFF
cdr3_nt: TGTGCCAGTAAAGTGCGGAGCATGAACACTGAAGCTTTCTTT

v_call: TRBV7-9
clone_size: -
j_call: TRBJ2-2
d_call: -
cdr3_aa: CASSLSRGSGELFF
cdr3_nt: TGTGCCAGCAGCTTAAGCCGGGGGTCCGGGGAGCTGTTTTTT

v_call: TRBV5-1
clone_size: -
j_call: TRBJ1-6
d_call: -
cdr3_aa: CASSLATGNSPLHF
cdr3_nt: TGCGCCAGCAGCTTGGCCACGGGTAATTCACCCCTCCACTTT

v_call: TRBV5-4
clone_size: -
j_call: TRBJ2-3
d_call: -
cdr3_aa: CASRPGNSYTQYF
cdr3_nt: TGTGCCAGCAGGCCGGGAAACTCATATACGCAGTATTTT

v_call: TRBV7-6
clone_size: -
j_call: TRBJ2-2
d_call: -
cdr3_aa: CASSLPGGELFF
cdr3_nt: TGTGCCAGCAGCTTACCAGGAGGGGAGCTGTTTTTT

v_call: TRBV6-1
clone_size: -
j_call: TRBJ1-2
d_call: TRBD1
cdr3_aa: CASSEIRGYTF
cdr3_nt: TGTGCCAGCAGTGAGATCAGGGGGTACACCTTC

v_call: TRBV5-1
clone_size: -
j_call: TRBJ1-2
d_call: TRBD1
cdr3_aa: CASSLAGVGTGEFYGYTF
cdr3_nt: TGCGCCAGCAGCTTGGCCGGAGTAGGGACAGGGGAGTTCTATGGCTACACCTTC

v_call: TRBV25-1
clone_size: -
j_call: TRBJ1-6
d_call: -
cdr3_aa: CASSLPNRESPLHF
cdr3_nt: TGTGCCAGCAGCTTACCTAACAGGGAATCACCCCTCCACTTT

v_call: TRBV7-8
clone_size: -
j_call: TRBJ1-4
d_call: TRBD1
cdr3_aa: CASSHPGQAREKLFF
cdr3_nt: TGTGCCAGCAGCCATCCGGGACAGGCGAGAGAAAAACTGTTTTTT

v_call: TRBV6-1
clone_size: -
j_call: TRBJ1-2
d_call: -
cdr3_aa: CASSEISREGYTF
cdr3_nt: TGTGCCAGCAGTGAAATATCGAGGGAGGGCTACACCTTC

v_call: TRBV6-5
clone_size: -
j_call: TRBJ2-3
d_call: TRBD1
cdr3_aa: CASRETGGYTQYF
cdr3_nt: TGTGCCAGCAGGGAGACAGGGGGCTATACGCAGTATTTT

v_call: TRBV27
clone_size: -
j_call: TRBJ2-7
d_call: -
cdr3_aa: CASSLKGLAGYEQYF
cdr3_nt: TGTGCCAGCAGTTTAAAAGGTCTAGCCGGCTACGAGCAGTACTTC

v_call: TRBV5-4
clone_size: -
j_call: TRBJ2-1
d_call: TRBD2
cdr3_aa: CASSPGLANNNEQFF
cdr3_nt: TGTGCCAGCAGCCCCGGACTAGCGAACAACAATGAGCAGTTCTTC

v_call: TRBV30
clone_size: once
j_call: TRBJ1-3
d_call: -
cdr3_aa: CAWSVWAARSNTIYF
cdr3_nt: TGTGCCTGGAGTGTATGGGCAGCCCGATCAAACACCATATATTTT

v_call: TRBV6-5
clone_size: once
j_call: TRBJ1-4
d_call: -
cdr3_aa: CASSYSGGEEKLFF
cdr3_nt: TGTGCCAGCAGTTACTCAGGGGGGGAGGAAAAACTGTTTTTT

v_call: TRBV18
clone_size: -
j_call: TRBJ2-7
d_call: TRBD1
cdr3_aa: CASSGTGTYEQYF
cdr3_nt: TGTGCCAGCTCAGGGACAGGGACCTACGAGCAGTACTTC

v_call: TRBV30
clone_size: -
j_call: TRBJ2-4
d_call: TRBD2
cdr3_aa: CAWSVSGITKNIQYF
cdr3_nt: TGTGCCTGGAGTGTAAGCGGGATAACCAAAAACATTCAGTACTTC

v_call: TRBV5-1
clone_size: -
j_call: TRBJ1-1
d_call: -
cdr3_aa: CASSPSPGTLNTEAFF
cdr3_nt: TGCGCCAGCAGCCCATCGCCGGGAACCCTGAACACTGAAGCTTTCTTT

v_call: TRBV7-3
clone_size: -
j_call: TRBJ2-1
d_call: -
cdr3_aa: CASSLISGYEQFF
cdr3_nt: TGTGCCAGCAGCTTAATATCCGGGTATGAGCAGTTCTTC

v_call: TRBV6-6
clone_size: once
j_call: TRBJ2-3
d_call: TRBD1
cdr3_aa: CASRGRQGSTDTQYF
cdr3_nt: TGTGCCAGCAGAGGTCGACAGGGGAGCACAGATACGCAGTATTTT

v_call: TRBV10-2
clone_size: few
j_call: TRBJ1-6
d_call: -
cdr3_aa: CASSELLKGRLHF
cdr3_nt: TGCGCCAGCAGTGAACTTTTAAAGGGGCGCCTCCACTTT

v_call: TRBV12-5
clone_size: few
j_call: TRBJ1-1
d_call: -
cdr3_aa: CASGLDSTSTEAFF
cdr3_nt: TGTGCTAGTGGTTTAGACAGCACAAGCACTGAAGCTTTCTTT

v_call: TRBV24-1
clone_size: -
j_call: TRBJ2-1
d_call: -
cdr3_aa: CATRGGNEQFF
cdr3_nt: TGTGCCACCAGAGGGGGCAATGAGCAGTTCTTC

v_call: TRBV18
clone_size: -
j_call: TRBJ2-1
d_call: -
cdr3_aa: CASSPDNVRYNEQFF
cdr3_nt: TGTGCCAGCTCACCAGATAACGTGAGGTACAATGAGCAGTTCTTC

v_call: TRBV6-2/TRBV6-3
clone_size: -
j_call: TRBJ1-1
d_call: TRBD1
cdr3_aa: CASSLRRGANTEAFF
cdr3_nt: TGTGCCAGCAGCCTCCGCAGGGGGGCGAACACTGAAGCTTTCTTT

v_call: TRBV24-1
clone_size: -
j_call: TRBJ1-2
d_call: -
cdr3_aa: CATSDLAGVYGYTF
cdr3_nt: TGTGCCACCAGTGATTTAGCGGGGGTCTACGGCTACACCTTC

v_call: TRBV24-1
clone_size: -
j_call: TRBJ2-1
d_call: TRBD2
cdr3_aa: CATSGAGVVRNEQFF
cdr3_nt: TGTGCCACCAGTGGAGCGGGGGTGGTTCGCAATGAGCAGTTCTTC

v_call: TRBV19
clone_size: -
j_call: TRBJ2-3
d_call: -
cdr3_aa: CASSPTGSTDTQYF
cdr3_nt: TGTGCCAGTAGTCCGACAGGTAGCACAGATACGCAGTATTTT

v_call: TRBV30
clone_size: -
j_call: TRBJ1-5
d_call: -
cdr3_aa: CAWSIGEGQPQHF
cdr3_nt: TGTGCCTGGAGTATCGGGGAGGGTCAGCCCCAGCATTTT

v_call: TRBV7-9
clone_size: -
j_call: TRBJ1-2
d_call: -
cdr3_aa: CASSFGAPDYGYTF
cdr3_nt: TGTGCCAGCAGCTTTGGGGCACCTGACTATGGCTACACCTTC

v_call: TRBV10-3
clone_size: -
j_call: TRBJ2-7
d_call: TRBD1
cdr3_aa: CATLSPGTGIYEQYF
cdr3_nt: TGTGCCACCCTGTCTCCCGGGACAGGGATTTACGAGCAGTACTTC

v_call: TRBV11-2
clone_size: -
j_call: TRBJ1-1
d_call: -
cdr3_aa: CASSLVAEGGAFF
cdr3_nt: TGTGCCAGCAGCTTGGTAGCAGAGGGCGGAGCTTTCTTT

v_call: TRBV5-1
clone_size: -
j_call: TRBJ1-2
d_call: -
cdr3_aa: CASSLAGSRGIVYGYTF
cdr3_nt: TGCGCCAGCAGCTTGGCCGGCAGTCGGGGGATTGTTTATGGCTACACCTTC

v_call: TRBV12-3/TRBV12-4
clone_size: few
j_call: TRBJ2-7
d_call: -
cdr3_aa: CASTKLGGNEQYF
cdr3_nt: TGTGCCAGCACCAAATTGGGGGGTAACGAGCAGTACTTC

v_call: TRBV11-2
clone_size: -
j_call: TRBJ2-3
d_call: -
cdr3_aa: CASSPGTDTQYF
cdr3_nt: TGTGCCAGCAGCCCCGGCACAGATACGCAGTATTTT

v_call: TRBV6-5
clone_size: -
j_call: TRBJ2-2
d_call: -
cdr3_aa: CASRRVEQGHGELFF
cdr3_nt: TGTGCCAGCAGGCGCGTCGAACAGGGCCACGGGGAGCTGTTTTTT

v_call: TRBV2
clone_size: -
j_call: TRBJ1-2
d_call: TRBD1
cdr3_aa: CASSERDRVYGYTF
cdr3_nt: TGTGCCAGCAGTGAAAGGGACAGGGTCTATGGCTACACCTTC

v_call: TRBV24-1
clone_size: once
j_call: TRBJ1-5
d_call: TRBD1
cdr3_aa: CATRRSDRDYQPQHF
cdr3_nt: TGTGCCACCAGGAGAAGCGACAGGGATTATCAGCCCCAGCATTTT

v_call: TRBV6-5
clone_size: -
j_call: TRBJ1-1
d_call: -
cdr3_aa: CASSRYGQGRTEAFF
cdr3_nt: TGTGCCAGCAGCCGATACGGGCAGGGAAGGACTGAAGCTTTCTTT

v_call: TRBV10-3
clone_size: once
j_call: TRBJ2-3
d_call: -
cdr3_aa: CAISDSAQVDTQYF
cdr3_nt: TGTGCCATCAGTGACTCCGCACAGGTAGATACGCAGTATTTT

v_call: TRBV7-9
clone_size: -
j_call: TRBJ2-7
d_call: -
cdr3_aa: CASSAGPPGSYEQYF
cdr3_nt: TGTGCCAGCAGCGCCGGACCCCCAGGGTCCTACGAGCAGTACTTC

v_call: TRBV7-9
clone_size: -
j_call: TRBJ2-7
d_call: -
cdr3_aa: CASSPQTYEQYF
cdr3_nt: TGTGCCAGCAGCCCGCAGACCTACGAGCAGTACTTC

v_call: TRBV10-3
clone_size: -
j_call: TRBJ1-6
d_call: -
cdr3_aa: CAINPTVTSPLHF
cdr3_nt: TGTGCCATCAACCCGACAGTCACCTCACCCCTCCACTTT

v_call: TRBV5-5
clone_size: once
j_call: TRBJ1-5
d_call: TRBD1
cdr3_aa: CASSRGDRDGQPQHF
cdr3_nt: TGTGCCAGCAGCCGCGGGGACAGGGATGGCCAGCCCCAGCATTTT

v_call: TRBV9
clone_size: -
j_call: TRBJ2-7
d_call: TRBD1
cdr3_aa: CASSVAQGLPSYEQYF
cdr3_nt: TGTGCCAGCAGCGTAGCACAGGGGTTACCCTCCTACGAGCAGTACTTC

v_call: TRBV6-4
clone_size: -
j_call: TRBJ1-6
d_call: -
cdr3_aa: CASSETLQNNSPLHF
cdr3_nt: TGTGCCAGCAGTGAAACCCTACAGAATAATTCACCCCTCCACTTT

v_call: TRBV19
clone_size: -
j_call: TRBJ2-7
d_call: TRBD1
cdr3_aa: CASSKWDSSYEQYF
cdr3_nt: TGTGCCAGTAGTAAATGGGACAGTTCCTACGAGCAGTACTTC